These 26 T cell receptor beta chains share one sample of origin, sequenced in a study of blood T cell repertoires in COVID-19. Sequencing was performed with immunoSEQ multiplex PCR; in TCRdb, only in-frame clones are kept and a portion is missing. The data contain roughly 200,000 clones, roughly 90% of them singletons. The sequencing sample was made of peripheral blood. The receptor set was obtained from a man between 45 and 60 years old with acute or convalescent COVID-19.

CDR3 nucleotides: TGCGCCAGCAGCTTCGACCGGAGAGGAGGCTACACCTTC. Translation gives CASSFDRRGGYTF. This chain uses TRBV5-1 with TRBJ1-2; D is uncertain. The CDR3 is made up of 13 amino acids. The V gene's germline CDR1 is SGHRS and CDR2 YFSETQ. V was clipped by 2 bases and J by 8 bases, with 13 bases between them.

V gene TRBV5-5 combines with J gene TRBJ1-2; D is unclear. This CDR3 contains 13 residues. Germline assignment: CDR1 SGHKS and CDR2 YYEKEE (reference sequence). V lost 3 bases, J lost 8 bases, and 14 bases lay in between. The CDR3 is CASSSDRSGGYTF. DNA of the CDR3: TGTGCCAGCAGCTCAGACCGGTCGGGGGGCTACACCTTC. Full variable domain (remainder filled in from reference TRBV5-5 and TRBJ1-2): DAGVTQSPTHLIKTRGQQVTLRCSPISGHKSVSWYQQVLGQGPQFIFQYYEKEERGRGNFPDRFSARQFPNYSSELNVNALLLGDSALYLCASSSDRSGGYTFGSGTRLTVV.

This rearrangement joins TRBV29-1 to TRBJ1-5; 9 nucleotides line up with TRBD1. CDR1 and CDR2 (germline): SQVTM, ANQGSEA. This CDR3 contains 14 residues. V lost 6 bases, J lost 5 bases, and 8 bases stayed unmatched. CDR3 nucleotide sequence: TGCAGCGTGACCGGGACAGGGTCTGATCAGCCCCAGCATTTT. Translated, it gives CSVTGTGSDQPQHF.

This rearrangement joins TRBV15 to TRBJ2-5; 10 nucleotides align to TRBD1. Germline CDR1 LNHNV, CDR2 YYDKDF (reference sequence). With 6 bases clipped from V and 4 bases from J, the junction kept 2 bases outside the gene matches. The CDR3 length is 13 residues. DNA of the CDR3: TGTGCCACCAGGACAGGGGGCAGAGAGACCCAGTACTTC. It specifies CATRTGGRETQYF.

J is TRBJ1-3 and V is TRBV7-9, with 7 bases fitting TRBD1. The CDR3 is made up of 14 amino acids. Germline loops: CDR1 SEHNR, CDR2 FQNEAQ (reference sequence). J lost 0 bases, V lost 8 bases, and 4 bases had no gene match. CDR3: CASGGTVSGNTIYF. CDR3 coding DNA: TGTGCCAGCGGAGGGACAGTCTCTGGAAACACCATATATTTT. Full variable domain (missing parts from reference TRBV7-9 and TRBJ1-3): DTGVSQNPRHKITKRGQNVTFRCDPISEHNRLYWYRQTLGQGPEFLTYFQNEAQLEKSRLLSDRFSAERPKGSFSTLEIQRTEQGDSAMYLCASGGTVSGNTIYFGEGSWLTVV.

V usage is TRBV11-2 and J usage is TRBJ2-7; D ambiguous. Germline V lookup: CDR1 SGHAT, CDR2 FQNNGV. The V and J ends lost 2 bases and 3 bases respectively, with 14 bases between them. CDR3 length equals 15 residues. The CDR3 nucleotides read TGTGCCAGCAGCTTATTAGAGACATACCACTACGAGCAGTACTTC. This gives the protein CASSLLETYHYEQYF.

The chain is built from TRBV27 and TRBJ1-4, with 8 bases identical to TRBD1. The germline V gene encodes CDR1 MNHEY and CDR2 SMNVEV (reference sequence). The CDR3 extends over 13 amino acids. V was clipped by 3 bases and J by 8 bases; unmatched bases: 2. CDR3 in amino acids: CASSFTGGEKLFF. In DNA, the CDR3 is TGTGCCAGCAGTTTTACAGGGGGGGAAAAACTGTTTTTT.

The chain recombines TRBV27 with TRBJ1-4; D possibly corresponds to TRBD1 (6 bases). Germline CDR1 reads MNHEY; CDR2 reads SMNVEV (reference sequence). The ends were cut back, 4 bases at V and 1 base at J, with 10 bases in the middle. CDR3 length equals 15 residues. The CDR3 DNA follows: TGTGCCAGCAGTTCTCAGGGGAGAACTAATGAAAAACTGTTTTTT. Translation gives CASSSQGRTNEKLFF. Together with reference TRBV27 and TRBJ1-4, the CDR3 gives the full variable domain: EAQVTQNPRYLITVTGKKLTVTCSQNMNHEYMSWYRQDPGLGLRQIYYSMNVEVTDKGDVPEGYKVSRKEKRNFPLILESPSPNQTSLYFCASSSQGRTNEKLFFGSGTQLSVL.

In DNA form, the CDR3 reads TGTGCCAGCAGCTTAGGGGGACTATCGAATGAAAAACTGTTTTTT. Amino acid sequence: CASSLGGLSNEKLFF. J is TRBJ1-4 and V is TRBV7-9, with a weak D call TRBD1 (5 bases). The germline V gene has CDR1 SEHNR and CDR2 FQNEAQ (reference sequence). Trimming pared 1 base from V and 5 bases from J, leaving 11 bases between. The CDR3 is 15 amino acids.

The rearrangement joins TRBV27 to TRBJ1-1; tentative D call: TRBD1 (6 bases). CDR1 is MNHEY, CDR2 SMNVEV, per germline (reference sequence). Trimming left V 1 base short and J 3 bases short, with 9 bases between. The CDR3 spans 14 residues. The CDR3 nucleotides read TGTGCCAGCAGTTTATACTCAGGGGACACTGAAGCTTTCTTT. Encoded protein: CASSLYSGDTEAFF.

This chain joins TRBV28 and TRBJ2-5; D perhaps matches TRBD1 (6 bases). The germline CDR1 and CDR2 sequences are MDHEN and SYDVKM. Trimming took 6 bases from V and 1 from J, leaving 12 bases between them. The CDR3 extends over 14 amino acids. CDR3 amino acids: CASSQGDTQETQYF. As DNA, the CDR3 is TGTGCCAGCAGCCAAGGGGACACCCAAGAGACCCAGTACTTC.

The V and J genes are TRBV5-1 and TRBJ2-2; tentative D call: TRBD1 (6 bases). The CDR3 consists of 16 residues. Germline V gene sequence: CDR1 SGHRS, CDR2 YFSETQ. V dropped 0 bases and J dropped 0 bases, with 9 bases sitting between them. DNA of the CDR3: TGCGCCAGCAGCTTGGAACGGACAGCGAACACCGGGGAGCTGTTTTTT. It is translated as CASSLERTANTGELFF.

This chain connects TRBV15 to TRBJ1-1; D possibly corresponds to TRBD1 (5 bases). The germline V gene has CDR1 LNHNV and CDR2 YYDKDF (reference sequence). The CDR3 consists of 16 residues. The germline V and J ends were trimmed by 0 bases and 4 bases, with 15 bases remaining between them. CDR3 in DNA: TGTGCCACCAGCAGAGATCATGGGGGGGTTGGCACTGAAGCTTTCTTT. Translation gives CATSRDHGGVGTEAFF.

The chain carries TRBV10-3 and TRBJ2-1; a possible D gene is TRBD1 (6 bases). The germline gives CDR1 ENHRY, CDR2 SYGVKD. The V end lost 5 bases, the J end lost 8 bases, and 13 bases lay between the germline ends. This CDR3 has 13 residues. Here the CDR3 DNA reads TGTGCCATCAGTATGACAGGAGGAGATGAGCAGTTCTTC. It is translated as CAISMTGGDEQFF.

This chain connects TRBV6-2 or TRBV6-3 to TRBJ1-1; 8 bases match TRBD1. The CDR3 totals 14 residues. Germline loops: CDR1 MNHEY, CDR2 SVGEGT. V shed 4 bases, J shed 5 bases, and the junction held 6 bases outside the gene matches. For the CDR3, the DNA is TGTGCCAGCAGTTTAAGTCAGGGGGCAACTGAAGCTTTCTTT. Amino acids: CASSLSQGATEAFF.

In its sample, this clone was seen once. V is TRBV4-1 and J is TRBJ2-5, with 11 positions matching TRBD1. Germline V lookup: CDR1 MGHRA, CDR2 YSYEKL. The CDR3 extends over 16 amino acids. J lost 0 bases, V lost 4 bases, and 4 bases had no gene match. CDR3 coding DNA: TGCGCCAGCAGCCTAGGACAGGGGGCAAACCAAGAGACCCAGTACTTC. This translates into CASSLGQGANQETQYF.

This clone appeared once. The chain recombines TRBV7-6 with TRBJ2-3; D might be TRBD2 (6 bases). Between the trimmed V and J ends, which lost 1 base and 5 bases, there was a span of 10 bases. Germline CDR1 SGHVS, CDR2 FNYEAQ. The CDR3 has 14 amino acids. CDR3 in DNA: TGTGCCAGCAGCTTAGGGAGGGTACGAGATACGCAGTATTTT. As protein: CASSLGRVRDTQYF.

This clone came up once. The chain joins TRBV10-3 to TRBJ2-1; 14 nucleotides match TRBD2. Germline V gene sequence: CDR1 ENHRY, CDR2 SYGVKD. V lost 4 bases to trimming and J lost 2 bases; unmatched junction nucleotides: 1. The CDR3 loop spans 16 amino acids. CDR3 sequence (DNA): TGTGCCATCAGTGGGGGACTAGCGGGAGCCTACAATGAGCAGTTCTTC. Amino acid sequence: CAISGGLAGAYNEQFF.

The chain employs TRBV7-3 and TRBJ2-5; D uncertain. CDR3 length equals 13 residues. The germline V and J ends were trimmed by 5 bases and 5 bases, with 12 bases remaining between them. Per the germline V gene, CDR1 is SGHTA and CDR2 is FQGTGA. The chain's CDR3 is CASSLSLSETQYF. Written as DNA, the CDR3 is TGTGCCAGCAGCCTTTCTCTATCGGAGACCCAGTACTTC. Complete variable domain (other parts from reference TRBV7-3 and TRBJ2-5): GAGVSQTPSNKVTEKGKYVELRCDPISGHTALYWYRQSLGQGPEFLIYFQGTGAADDSGLPNDRFFAVRPEGSVSTLKIQRTERGDSAVYLCASSLSLSETQYFGPGTRLLVL.

The CDR3 coding sequence is TGTGCCAGCACCCAGGCGGGGGGGGACTACAATGAGCAGTTCTTC. Protein product: CASTQAGGDYNEQFF. The chain has TRBV27 and TRBJ2-1; 9 bases line up with TRBD2. The V and J ends lost 7 bases and 3 bases, in that order; junction bases with no gene match: 7. The CDR3 spans 15 residues. Looked up from germline, CDR1 is MNHEY and CDR2 is SMNVEV (reference sequence).

The chain carries TRBV3-1 (or the pseudogene TRBV3-2) and TRBJ2-1; 12 positions match TRBD2. Unmatched junction bases numbered 6, after V lost 6 bases and J lost 0 bases. This CDR3 spans 17 amino acids. Germline V gene lookup returns CDR1 LGHDT and CDR2 YNNKEL (reference sequence). CDR3 sequence: CASRGLAGLSSYNEQFF. DNA of the CDR3: TGTGCCAGCAGGGGACTAGCGGGTTTAAGCTCCTACAATGAGCAGTTCTTC.

This chain connects TRBV18 to TRBJ1-2, with D perhaps TRBD1 (6 bases). V shed 1 base and J shed 3 bases, with 9 bases lying between them. Germline V gives CDR1 KGHSH, CDR2 LQKENI. The CDR3 extends over 14 amino acids. CDR3 bases: TGTGCCAGCTCACCACAGGCAGGGGACTATGGCTACACCTTC. It encodes CASSPQAGDYGYTF.

This clone was detected once. The rearrangement joins TRBV12-3 or TRBV12-4 to TRBJ2-7; D is unresolved. CDR3 size: 12 residues. Trimming removed 5 bases at V and 2 bases at J, with 7 bases between. The CDR3 DNA is TGTGCCAGCAGTCTCAGGACCTACGAGCAGTACTTC. Translating it yields CASSLRTYEQYF.

The chain links TRBV5-8 to TRBJ2-2; 8 nucleotides match TRBD1. V dropped 4 bases and J dropped 5; count of bases not matched to a gene: 7. The CDR3 has 15 residues. CDR1 is SGHTS, CDR2 YDEGEE, per germline. The CDR3 DNA is TGTGCCAGCAGCCGACAGGGGTCCTCAACCGGGGAGCTGTTTTTT. It codes for CASSRQGSSTGELFF.

The chain couples TRBV6-4 to TRBJ2-1, with D possibly TRBD2 on 6 matching bases. CDR3 length equals 13 residues. Germline CDR1 reads MRHNA; CDR2 reads SNTAGT. V lost 0 bases and J lost 10, with 10 bases in between. The CDR3 protein is CASSDSGGREQFF. As DNA, the CDR3 is TGTGCCAGCAGTGACTCGGGAGGACGGGAGCAGTTCTTC.

In DNA form, the CDR3 reads TGTGCCAGCAGCCCCTTTCCCGGGGCCAACGTCCTGACTTTC. Protein product: CASSPFPGANVLTF. J is TRBJ2-6 and V is TRBV11-2; the D is unclear. CDR1 is SGHAT, CDR2 FQNNGV, per germline. The CDR3 is 14 amino acids. The V gene lost 5 bases and the J gene lost 4 bases, with 9 bases spanning the gap.